This is a list of T cell receptor beta chains from one sample in a study of T-cell reconstitution after alpha-beta-depleted transplantation in children. TCRdb ran MiXCR on the PCR reads and lists one entry per CDR3 protein. The data hold over 45,000 distinct CDR3 sequences, with roughly 45% observed a single time. The specimen comprised PBMCs, mostly from graft donor cells, sampled 360 days after TCRalphabeta/CD19-depleted stem cell transplant. The receptor set was obtained from a male patient between 5 and 17 years old who had a stem cell transplant for acute lymphoblastic leukemia, so the T cells may come from the graft donor. Each CDR3 is given with its conserved first and last residue. Fields, in order: D gene, clone size, V gene, J gene, CDR3 DNA, CDR3 protein. D genes are given only for firm matches. Size tells how often a clone was seen (once, few, many) or the class of an expanded clone, and some rows leave it out.

d_gene: .; abundance: .; v_gene: TRBV12-3/TRBV12-4; j_gene: TRBJ1-2; CDR3nt: TGTGCCAGCACTAAAAGGGACACCTGGGACTATGGCTACACCTTC; CDR3aa: CASTKRDTWDYGYTF
d_gene: .; abundance: few; v_gene: TRBV12-3/TRBV12-4; j_gene: TRBJ1-2; CDR3nt: TGTGCCAGCAGTTTCAGGGTTGCTGGCTACACCTTC; CDR3aa: CASSFRVAGYTF
d_gene: .; abundance: .; v_gene: TRBV7-9; j_gene: TRBJ1-3; CDR3nt: TGTGCCAGCAGCTTCTCGGAGAGAAACACCATATATTTT; CDR3aa: CASSFSERNTIYF
d_gene: .; abundance: many; v_gene: TRBV6-2/TRBV6-3; j_gene: TRBJ2-2; CDR3nt: TGTGCCAGCAGGGACGGGGAGCTGTTTTTT; CDR3aa: CASRDGELFF
d_gene: .; abundance: few; v_gene: TRBV7-9; j_gene: TRBJ2-3; CDR3nt: TGTGCCAGCAGCTTAGGAGGGGGACTCGTGGATACGCAGTATTTT; CDR3aa: CASSLGGGLVDTQYF
d_gene: .; abundance: few; v_gene: TRBV28; j_gene: TRBJ2-1; CDR3nt: TGTGCCAGCAGGGCTTCCACGACGAACAATGAGCAGTTCTTC; CDR3aa: CASRASTTNNEQFF
d_gene: TRBD2; abundance: few; v_gene: TRBV5-1; j_gene: TRBJ2-1; CDR3nt: TGCGCCAGCAGCCCGCTAGCGGGAGCGGGCAATGAGCAGTTCTTC; CDR3aa: CASSPLAGAGNEQFF
d_gene: .; abundance: .; v_gene: TRBV12-3/TRBV12-4; j_gene: TRBJ1-5; CDR3nt: TGTGCCAGCAGGGCGGGAAATCAGCCCCAGCATTTT; CDR3aa: CASRAGNQPQHF
d_gene: .; abundance: .; v_gene: TRBV6-1; j_gene: TRBJ1-2; CDR3nt: TGTGCCAGCAGTCCCCGGGACGGTTCCTATGGCTACACCTTC; CDR3aa: CASSPRDGSYGYTF
d_gene: .; abundance: few; v_gene: TRBV7-9; j_gene: TRBJ2-4; CDR3nt: TGTGCCAGCAGCCCCCCGGCCAACGGGAACATTCAGTACTTC; CDR3aa: CASSPPANGNIQYF
d_gene: .; abundance: once; v_gene: TRBV12-3/TRBV12-4; j_gene: TRBJ2-3; CDR3nt: TGTGCCAGCAGTGACGGGACCACAGATACGCAGTATTTT; CDR3aa: CASSDGTTDTQYF
d_gene: .; abundance: .; v_gene: TRBV10-3; j_gene: TRBJ1-2; CDR3nt: TGTGCCACCTCGGGGAAAAACTATGGCTACACCTTC; CDR3aa: CATSGKNYGYTF
d_gene: .; abundance: .; v_gene: TRBV4-1; j_gene: TRBJ2-1; CDR3nt: TGCGCCAGCAGCCCCGCGGGACTCCCCCATACGAGTAATGAGCAGTTCTTC; CDR3aa: CASSPAGLPHTSNEQFF
d_gene: .; abundance: .; v_gene: TRBV7-9; j_gene: TRBJ1-1; CDR3nt: TGTGCCAGCATGATGTTGGACACTGAAGCTTTCTTT; CDR3aa: CASMMLDTEAFF
d_gene: TRBD1; abundance: once; v_gene: TRBV12-3/TRBV12-4; j_gene: TRBJ2-1; CDR3nt: TGTGCCAGCAGTTTTGGACAGGGGGCCTACAATGAGCAGTTCTTC; CDR3aa: CASSFGQGAYNEQFF
d_gene: TRBD2; abundance: .; v_gene: TRBV9; j_gene: TRBJ2-1; CDR3nt: TGTGCCAGCAGCGTAGCTAGGGCGGGAGGAGGGAATGAGCAGTTCTTC; CDR3aa: CASSVARAGGGNEQFF
d_gene: .; abundance: .; v_gene: TRBV20-1; j_gene: TRBJ1-4; CDR3nt: TGCAGTGCCTCAGGGGACTTAGAAAAACTGTTTTTT; CDR3aa: CSASGDLEKLFF
d_gene: .; abundance: .; v_gene: TRBV9; j_gene: TRBJ2-3; CDR3nt: TGTGCCAGCAGCGAGGGACGGCTCAAGGATACGCAGTATTTT; CDR3aa: CASSEGRLKDTQYF
d_gene: TRBD1; abundance: .; v_gene: TRBV20-1; j_gene: TRBJ1-2; CDR3nt: TGCAGTGCTACCAACCGGGACAGGGGGCTTTATGGCTACACCTTC; CDR3aa: CSATNRDRGLYGYTF
d_gene: .; abundance: few; v_gene: TRBV28; j_gene: TRBJ2-7; CDR3nt: TGTGCCAGCAGTTTGTGGTTTGGTTCCGGGGGTGAGCAGTACTTC; CDR3aa: CASSLWFGSGGEQYF
d_gene: .; abundance: few; v_gene: TRBV28; j_gene: TRBJ2-6; CDR3nt: TGTGCCAGCACCGTCTCTGGGGCCAACGTCCTGACTTTC; CDR3aa: CASTVSGANVLTF
d_gene: .; abundance: .; v_gene: TRBV5-6; j_gene: TRBJ2-1; CDR3nt: TGTGCCAGCAGCTTGGTAGGGACGGCGAACACCCCTTGGAAGGAGCAGTTCTTC; CDR3aa: CASSLVGTANTPWKEQFF
d_gene: TRBD2; abundance: .; v_gene: TRBV3-1; j_gene: TRBJ2-3; CDR3nt: TGTGCCAGCAGCCAAGGGGGACTAGCGGCAGATACGCAGTATTTT; CDR3aa: CASSQGGLAADTQYF
d_gene: .; abundance: .; v_gene: TRBV5-5; j_gene: TRBJ2-7; CDR3nt: TGTGCCAGCAGCTTCGGCTGGGATAGCTCCTACGAGCAGTACTTC; CDR3aa: CASSFGWDSSYEQYF
d_gene: .; abundance: .; v_gene: TRBV3-1; j_gene: TRBJ2-2; CDR3nt: TGTGCCAGCAGCCCGACCTGGTTCGCCGGGGAGCTGTTTTTT; CDR3aa: CASSPTWFAGELFF
d_gene: TRBD1; abundance: .; v_gene: TRBV6-1; j_gene: TRBJ1-1; CDR3nt: TGTGCCAGCAGCCGCGCAGGGGGCACTGAAGCTTTCTTT; CDR3aa: CASSRAGGTEAFF
d_gene: .; abundance: .; v_gene: TRBV2; j_gene: TRBJ2-2; CDR3nt: TGTGCCAGCAGTGAAGACAGGTTGATTCACACCGGGGAGCTGTTTTTT; CDR3aa: CASSEDRLIHTGELFF
d_gene: .; abundance: .; v_gene: TRBV5-5; j_gene: TRBJ2-1; CDR3nt: TGTGCCAGCAGCCCCCGTCCGAATGAGCAGTTCTTC; CDR3aa: CASSPRPNEQFF
d_gene: .; abundance: .; v_gene: TRBV20-1; j_gene: TRBJ2-7; CDR3nt: TGCAGTGCCCCCACGGCCGACGGAGGCAGGGGATACGAGCAGTACTTC; CDR3aa: CSAPTADGGRGYEQYF
d_gene: .; abundance: .; v_gene: TRBV4-3; j_gene: TRBJ1-5; CDR3nt: TGCGCCAGCAGCCAAGATTGGGGTCAGCCCCAGCATTTT; CDR3aa: CASSQDWGQPQHF
d_gene: .; abundance: .; v_gene: TRBV20-1; j_gene: TRBJ2-1; CDR3nt: TGCAGTGCCCCCCCTCGGAGGGGTTGGGGCAATGAGCAGTTCTTC; CDR3aa: CSAPPRRGWGNEQFF
d_gene: TRBD2; abundance: few; v_gene: TRBV7-9; j_gene: TRBJ2-7; CDR3nt: TGTGCCAGCAGCTTTTATAGCGGGAGGCTCCACGAGCAGTACTTC; CDR3aa: CASSFYSGRLHEQYF